These 23 T cell receptor beta chains originate from one sample sequenced in a study of T cell responses to AZD1222 COVID-19 vaccine. Repertoires were generated with immunoSEQ multiplex PCR, while TCRdb's copy carries only in-frame clones and drops some. The sample carries 95,000 to 100,000 clones, 85% to 90% recorded once. Sequenced here: peripheral blood, sampled on day 0 of AZD1222 vaccination. The receptors were gathered from an adult in good health.

The V and J genes are TRBV28 and TRBJ1-4; D perhaps matches TRBD1 (5 bases). The CDR3 spans 14 residues. CDR1 and CDR2 from the germline V gene are MDHEN and SYDVKM. The germline V and J ends were trimmed by 3 bases and 8 bases, with 13 bases remaining between them. CDR3 nucleotides: TGTGCCAGCAGTTTCTGGCAGGGAAGGGAAAAACTGTTTTTT. Protein sequence: CASSFWQGREKLFF.

CDR3 nucleotides: TGTGCCAGCAGCTTAGCGCCAGAGTCTAACTATGGCTACACCTTC. It codes for CASSLAPESNYGYTF. The gene calls are TRBV7-2 and TRBJ1-2, with unresolved D. The CDR3 has 15 residues. Trimming left V 0 bases short and J 0 bases short, with 8 bases between. Germline loops: CDR1 SGHTA, CDR2 FQGNSA.

The table lists this clone with a count of one. This sequence joins TRBV6-5 and TRBJ2-2; no definite D call. V lost 4 bases to trimming and J lost 0 bases, with 0 bases between them. The CDR3 has 12 amino acids. Germline lookup yields CDR1 MNHEY and CDR2 SVGAGI. This chain's CDR3 is CASSSNTGELFF. The CDR3, as DNA: TGTGCCAGCAGTTCGAACACCGGGGAGCTGTTTTTT.

The rearrangement uses TRBV28 and TRBJ1-5; 7 positions match TRBD1. CDR1 MDHEN and CDR2 SYDVKM come from the germline V gene. The V and J ends lost 8 bases and 2 bases, in that order; junction bases with no gene match: 15. The CDR3 is 17 amino acids. The CDR3 sequence: CASSRFSGQGGNQPQHF. The CDR3 DNA follows: TGTGCCAGCTCTAGGTTCTCGGGGCAGGGGGGCAATCAGCCCCAGCATTTT. Variable domain in full (rest from reference TRBV28 and TRBJ1-5): DVKVTQSSRYLVKRTGEKVFLECVQDMDHENMFWYRQDPGLGLRLIYFSYDVKMKEKGDIPEGYSVSREKKERFSLILESASTNQTSMYLCASSRFSGQGGNQPQHFGDGTRLSIL.

This sequence joins TRBV5-4 and TRBJ2-2; D is ambiguous. Germline V gives CDR1 SGHNT, CDR2 YYREEE (reference sequence). The CDR3 spans 15 residues. V lost 3 bases, J lost 1 base, and 10 bases lay in between. Here the CDR3 DNA reads TGTGCCAGCAGCTCAAAAGGCTGGAACACCGGGGAGCTGTTTTTT. Protein: CASSSKGWNTGELFF.

The gene calls are TRBV28 and TRBJ2-3, with D unclear. The CDR3 runs 14 residues. The V and J ends lost 5 bases and 3 bases respectively, with 12 bases between them. Germline assignment: CDR1 MDHEN and CDR2 SYDVKM. The chain's CDR3 is CASSPSPGTDTQYF. CDR3 sequence (DNA): TGTGCCAGCAGTCCCTCGCCAGGTACAGATACGCAGTATTTT.

The V call is TRBV19, the J call TRBJ2-3; possibly TRBD2 for D (5 bases). V lost 4 bases, J lost 4 bases, and 15 bases lay in between. The germline gives CDR1 LNHDA, CDR2 SQIVND (reference sequence). This CDR3 spans 15 amino acids. The CDR3 region is CASSTSDSAADTQYF. The CDR3 DNA reads TGTGCCAGTAGTACCTCGGACTCAGCGGCAGATACGCAGTATTTT.

V usage is TRBV4-3 and J usage is TRBJ2-7, with D perhaps matching TRBD1 or TRBD2 (5 bases each). Trimming took 0 bases from V and 2 from J, leaving 14 bases between them. This CDR3 has 16 amino acids. Germline CDR1 LGHNA, CDR2 YSLEER. The DNA for the CDR3 is TGCGCCAGCAGCCAAGATTCGGGGAAGGGGCCCTACGAGCAGTACTTC. Its translation is CASSQDSGKGPYEQYF.

The V call is TRBV27, the J call TRBJ2-7; the match to TRBD1 covers 12 bases. Germline CDR1 is MNHEY and CDR2 is SMNVEV (reference sequence). The CDR3 totals 15 residues. V dropped 2 bases and J dropped 7; count of bases not matched to a gene: 6. CDR3 nucleotide sequence: TGTGCCAGCAGTTTAGGGGACAGGGGGCCGCGGGAGCAGTACTTC. As protein: CASSLGDRGPREQYF.

V is TRBV11-2 and J is TRBJ2-2, with D tentatively TRBD2 (5 bases). Trimming pared 5 bases from V and 0 bases from J, leaving 10 bases between. The germline gives CDR1 SGHAT, CDR2 FQNNGV. This CDR3 is built from 15 residues. CDR3: CASSRRGANTGELFF. As DNA, the CDR3 is TGTGCCAGCAGCCGCCGGGGAGCGAACACCGGGGAGCTGTTTTTT. Variable domain in full (rest from reference TRBV11-2 and TRBJ2-2): EAGVAQSPRYKIIEKRQSVAFWCNPISGHATLYWYQQILGQGPKLLIQFQNNGVVDDSQLPKDRFSAERLKGVDSTLKIQPAKLEDSAVYLCASSRRGANTGELFFGEGSRLTVL.

J is TRBJ1-1 and V is TRBV30; a possible D gene is TRBD1 (5 bases). V was pared by 0 bases and J by 3 bases, with 11 bases between. Germline V CDR1 and CDR2: GTSNPN, SVGIG (reference sequence). CDR3 size: 14 residues. As DNA, the CDR3 is TGTGCCTGGAGTGTACAGGCGTACTACACTGAAGCTTTCTTT. Its translation: CAWSVQAYYTEAFF.

The genes are TRBV29-1 and TRBJ1-5; TRBD1 agrees at 10 bases. J lost 6 bases, V lost 4 bases, and 6 bases had no gene match. This CDR3 is 14 amino acids long. Germline lookup yields CDR1 SQVTM and CDR2 ANQGSEA. The CDR3 loop reads CSVGGTGEGQPQHF. The CDR3 DNA reads TGCAGCGTTGGAGGGACAGGGGAGGGTCAGCCCCAGCATTTT.

This clone was seen more than once but under ten times. The chain employs TRBV18 and TRBJ2-7, with D hard to call. Germline values: CDR1 KGHSH, CDR2 LQKENI. The CDR3 consists of 12 residues. Trimming removed 1 base from V and 3 bases from J, with 4 bases in between. CDR3 region: CASSPRGYEQYF. The CDR3 nucleotides read TGTGCCAGCTCACCACGGGGCTACGAGCAGTACTTC.

The chain uses TRBV18 and TRBJ2-1; 10 bases align to TRBD2. Germline V gene sequence: CDR1 KGHSH, CDR2 LQKENI. CDR3 length: 15 residues. J gave up 8 bases and V 1 base, and 5 bases lay outside the gene matches. The CDR3 DNA reads as TGTGCCAGCTCACCACAGCGGGAGGGCCTCGATGAGCAGTTCTTC. This translates into CASSPQREGLDEQFF.

CDR3 protein: CASSLAGVVQETQYF. The CDR3 DNA is TGTGCCAGCAGCTTGGCAGGGGTCGTCCAAGAGACCCAGTACTTC. V and J are TRBV5-8 and TRBJ2-5; D perhaps matches TRBD1 (6 bases). The CDR3 length is 15 residues. Deletions cut 0 bases from V and 1 base from J, with 10 bases between. The germline CDR1 and CDR2 sequences are SGHTS and YDEGEE.

The chain has TRBV28 and TRBJ1-4, with D perhaps matching TRBD1 (5 bases). The germline V gene encodes CDR1 MDHEN and CDR2 SYDVKM. V dropped 7 bases and J dropped 8 bases, with 14 bases sitting between them. This CDR3 is built from 13 residues. The CDR3 bases are TGTGCCAGCATAGACAGCCTGGGGGAAAAACTGTTTTTT. It codes for CASIDSLGEKLFF.

CDR3 residues: CASSYSIFESSYNEQFF. CDR3 DNA: TGTGCCAGCAGTTACTCGATATTCGAGAGCTCCTACAATGAGCAGTTCTTC. The chain uses TRBV6-2 or TRBV6-3 and TRBJ2-1; D unclear. The CDR3 runs 17 residues. V was cut by 0 bases and J by 0 bases, with 12 bases left in between. CDR1 and CDR2 (germline): MNHEY, SVGEGT.

The rearrangement uses TRBV28 and TRBJ2-1; tentatively, D is TRBD2 (5 bases). Germline CDR1 and CDR2: MDHEN and SYDVKM. This CDR3 comprises 16 residues. The ends were cut back, 2 bases at V and 5 bases at J, with 16 bases in the middle. The CDR3, as DNA: TGTGCCAGCAGTTTAAGGGCGGGCGGTAGAGACAATGAGCAGTTCTTC. Residues: CASSLRAGGRDNEQFF. The full variable domain, its missing parts supplied by reference TRBV28 and TRBJ2-1, is DVKVTQSSRYLVKRTGEKVFLECVQDMDHENMFWYRQDPGLGLRLIYFSYDVKMKEKGDIPEGYSVSREKKERFSLILESASTNQTSMYLCASSLRAGGRDNEQFFGPGTRLTVL.

This rearrangement joins TRBV28 to TRBJ1-2; D call uncertain. The germline CDR1 and CDR2 sequences are MDHEN and SYDVKM. The CDR3 contains 13 residues. Trimming stripped 3 bases from V and 7 bases from J, with 12 bases between. The CDR3 region is CASSFGSLRGYTF. As DNA, the CDR3 is TGTGCCAGCAGTTTCGGGAGTTTGCGTGGCTACACCTTC.

The gene calls are TRBV27 and TRBJ1-1, with D uncertain. CDR1 and CDR2 (germline): MNHEY, SMNVEV (reference sequence). The CDR3 runs to 15 residues. V gave up 0 bases and J gave up 4 bases, with 12 bases separating them. The CDR3 is CASSLSTRRGTEAFF. The DNA of the CDR3 is TGTGCCAGCAGTTTATCGACCAGGAGAGGCACTGAAGCTTTCTTT.

The chain links TRBV9 to TRBJ2-2, with TRBD1 as a possible D gene (7 bases). V dropped 4 bases and J dropped 4 bases, with 14 bases sitting between them. Germline V CDR1 and CDR2: SGDLS, YYNGEE. The CDR3 is 15 amino acids. The CDR3 DNA reads as TGTGCCAGCAGCCCAGGGGGGACTCCCACCGGGGAGCTGTTTTTT. This encodes CASSPGGTPTGELFF.

The chain employs TRBV29-1 and TRBJ2-3, with D perhaps matching TRBD1 or TRBD2 (5 bases each). Trimming took 0 bases from V and 6 from J, leaving 22 bases between them. The germline V gene encodes CDR1 SQVTM and CDR2 ANQGSEA. CDR3 size: 17 residues. This CDR3 reads CSVEDLLDTHWGDTQYF. The CDR3 region has the DNA TGCAGCGTTGAAGATCTCCTGGACACCCATTGGGGGGATACGCAGTATTTT.

This chain joins TRBV5-5 and TRBJ2-7, with D possibly being TRBD1 (5 bases). In germline, CDR1 is SGHKS, CDR2 YYEKEE (reference sequence). This CDR3 region has 15 residues. Trimming took 3 bases from V and 1 from J, leaving 14 bases between them. CDR3 sequence reads: CASSSGGASSYEQYF. The DNA of the CDR3 is TGTGCCAGCAGCTCCGGTGGGGCTAGTTCCTACGAGCAGTACTTC.